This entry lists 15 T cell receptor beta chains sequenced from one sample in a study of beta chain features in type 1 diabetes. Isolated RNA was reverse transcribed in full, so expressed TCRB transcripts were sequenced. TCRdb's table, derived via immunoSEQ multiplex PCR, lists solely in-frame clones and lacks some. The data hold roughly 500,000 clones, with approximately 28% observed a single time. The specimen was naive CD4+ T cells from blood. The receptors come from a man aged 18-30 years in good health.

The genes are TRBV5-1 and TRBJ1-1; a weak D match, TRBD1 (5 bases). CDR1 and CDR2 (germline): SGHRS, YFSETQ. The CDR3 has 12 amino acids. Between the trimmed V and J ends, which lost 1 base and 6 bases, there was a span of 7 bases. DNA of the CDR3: TGCGCCAGCAGCTTGATGGGGCCTGAAGCTTTCTTT. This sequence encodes CASSLMGPEAFF.

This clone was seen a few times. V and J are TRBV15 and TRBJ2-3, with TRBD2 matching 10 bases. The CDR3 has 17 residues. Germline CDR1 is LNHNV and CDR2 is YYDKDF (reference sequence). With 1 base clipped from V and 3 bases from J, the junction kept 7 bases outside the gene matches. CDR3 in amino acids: CATSRVASGRITDTQYF. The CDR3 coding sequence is TGTGCCACCAGCAGAGTGGCTAGCGGGAGAATAACAGATACGCAGTATTTT.

CDR3 residues: CASSLGQGNIQYF. The DNA of the CDR3 is TGTGCCAGCAGCCTGGGGCAGGGAAACATTCAGTACTTC. The chain is built from TRBV11-3 and TRBJ2-4, with D possibly being TRBD1 (5 bases). This CDR3 is built from 13 residues. CDR1 and CDR2 (germline): SGHNT, YENEEA. V lost 5 bases and J 6 bases, leaving 11 bases between the germline ends.

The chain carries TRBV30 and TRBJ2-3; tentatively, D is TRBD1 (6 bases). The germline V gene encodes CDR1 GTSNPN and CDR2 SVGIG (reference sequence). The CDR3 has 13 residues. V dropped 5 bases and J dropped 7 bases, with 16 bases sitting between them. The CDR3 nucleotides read TGTGCCTGGCGACTAACAGGGCGGAATACGCAGTATTTT. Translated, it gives CAWRLTGRNTQYF.

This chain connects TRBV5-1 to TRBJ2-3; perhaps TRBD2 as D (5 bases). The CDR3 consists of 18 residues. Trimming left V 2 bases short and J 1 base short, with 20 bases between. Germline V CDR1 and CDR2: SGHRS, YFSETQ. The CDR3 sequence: CASSFAPLGGRGTDTQYF. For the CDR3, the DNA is TGCGCCAGCAGCTTTGCACCTTTGGGCGGGCGCGGCACAGATACGCAGTATTTT.

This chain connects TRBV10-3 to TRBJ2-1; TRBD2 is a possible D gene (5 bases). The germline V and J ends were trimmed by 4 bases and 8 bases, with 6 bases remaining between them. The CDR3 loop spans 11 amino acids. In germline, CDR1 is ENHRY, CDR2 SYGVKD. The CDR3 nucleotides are TGTGCCATCAGTGGGCGGGATGAGCAGTTCTTC. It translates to CAISGRDEQFF.

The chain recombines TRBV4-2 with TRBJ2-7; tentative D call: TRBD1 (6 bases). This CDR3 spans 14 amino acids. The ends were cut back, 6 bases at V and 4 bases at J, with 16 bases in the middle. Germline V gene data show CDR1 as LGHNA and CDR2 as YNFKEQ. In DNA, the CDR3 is TGTGCCAGCAGAAAGACAGGAGGCAAGTACGAGCAGTACTTC. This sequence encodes CASRKTGGKYEQYF.

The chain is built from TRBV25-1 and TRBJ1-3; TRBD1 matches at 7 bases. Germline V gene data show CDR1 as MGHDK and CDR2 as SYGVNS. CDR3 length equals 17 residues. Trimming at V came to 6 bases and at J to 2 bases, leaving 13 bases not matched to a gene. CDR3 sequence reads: CASSPQGNRGTGNTIYF. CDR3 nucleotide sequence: TGTGCCAGCAGCCCCCAGGGGAACAGGGGTACTGGAAACACCATATATTTT.

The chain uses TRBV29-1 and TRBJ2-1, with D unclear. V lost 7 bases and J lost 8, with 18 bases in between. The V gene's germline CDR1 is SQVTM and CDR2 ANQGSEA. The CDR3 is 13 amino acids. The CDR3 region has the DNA TGCAGCGCCTCAATGGGCCTAAAGGATGAGCAGTTCTTC. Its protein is CSASMGLKDEQFF.

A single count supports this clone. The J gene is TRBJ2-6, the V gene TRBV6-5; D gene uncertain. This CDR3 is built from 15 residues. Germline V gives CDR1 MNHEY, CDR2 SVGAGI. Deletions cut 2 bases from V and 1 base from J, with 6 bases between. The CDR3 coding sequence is TGTGCCAGCAGTTACGGACGGTCTGGGGCCAACGTCCTGACTTTC. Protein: CASSYGRSGANVLTF.

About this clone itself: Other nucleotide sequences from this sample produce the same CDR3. The CDR3 coding sequence is TGTGCCATCAGGTCTATTAGCACAGATACGCAGTATTTT. Amino acid sequence: CAIRSISTDTQYF. This chain joins TRBV10-3 and TRBJ2-3; D remains unclear. V dropped 6 bases and J dropped 0 bases, with 7 bases sitting between them. Germline lookup yields CDR1 ENHRY and CDR2 SYGVKD. The CDR3 totals 13 residues.

DNA for the CDR3: TGTGCCTGGGAAAGCGGAGGGGCCTACAATGAGCAGTTCTTC. Its translation is CAWESGGAYNEQFF. The chain joins TRBV30 to TRBJ2-1; possibly TRBD2 for D (6 bases). Germline-derived CDR1 and CDR2 are GTSNPN and SVGIG (reference sequence). The CDR3 contains 14 residues. With 5 bases removed from V and 2 bases from J, the gap between germline ends came to 13 bases.

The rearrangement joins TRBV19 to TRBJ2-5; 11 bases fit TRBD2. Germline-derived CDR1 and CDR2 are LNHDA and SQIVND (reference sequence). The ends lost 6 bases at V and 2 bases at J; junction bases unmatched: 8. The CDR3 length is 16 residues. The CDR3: CASRDTSGSGQETQYF. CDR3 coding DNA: TGTGCCAGTAGGGATACTAGCGGGAGTGGGCAAGAGACCCAGTACTTC.

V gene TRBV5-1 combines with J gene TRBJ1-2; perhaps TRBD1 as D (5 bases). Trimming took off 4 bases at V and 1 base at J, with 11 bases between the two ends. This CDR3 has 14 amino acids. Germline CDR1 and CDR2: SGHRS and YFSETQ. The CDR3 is CASSLGLFNYGYTF. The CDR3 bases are TGCGCCAGCAGCCTGGGACTCTTTAACTATGGCTACACCTTC.

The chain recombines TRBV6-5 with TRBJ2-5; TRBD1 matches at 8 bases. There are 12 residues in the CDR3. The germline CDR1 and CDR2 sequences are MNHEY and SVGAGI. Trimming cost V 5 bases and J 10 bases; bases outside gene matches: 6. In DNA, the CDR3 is TGTGCCAGCAGTCTCAACAGGGGGAGCCAGTACTTC. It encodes CASSLNRGSQYF.